The 21 T cell receptor beta chains presented below share a single source sample, sequenced in a study of shared clonotypes between healthy human individuals. Sequencing used immunoSEQ multiplex PCR; TCRdb keeps in-frame clones, though not all of them. The profile shows around 1.4 million clones, less than 99% of them singletons. What was sequenced was naive CD4+ T cells sorted from blood. Subset meaning: CD45RA+ positively selected. Every receptor here comes from a man aged 30 to 39 in good health.

The V call is TRBV27, the J call TRBJ1-2; D may be TRBD1 (5 bases). There are 17 residues in the CDR3. The germline V gene encodes CDR1 MNHEY and CDR2 SMNVEV (reference sequence). The germline V and J ends were trimmed by 2 bases and 2 bases, with 18 bases remaining between them. CDR3 loop: CASSLQGGLSGNYGYTF. CDR3 bases: TGTGCCAGCAGTTTACAGGGAGGGTTAAGCGGGAACTATGGCTACACCTTC.

The rearrangement joins TRBV5-8 to TRBJ1-2, with a tentative D call TRBD1 (6 bases). The CDR3 totals 16 residues. V was trimmed by 5 bases and J by 5 bases, leaving 22 bases between them. Germline CDR1 is SGHTS and CDR2 is YDEGEE. The CDR3 is CASRNGTTNRKYGYTF. The CDR3 nucleotides are TGTGCCAGCAGAAACGGGACAACGAATAGAAAGTATGGCTACACCTTC.

The rearrangement joins TRBV5-1 to TRBJ1-2, with D tentatively TRBD1 (6 bases). Trimming took off 0 bases at V and 2 bases at J, with 11 bases between the two ends. Germline V CDR1 and CDR2: SGHRS, YFSETQ. The CDR3 is 15 amino acids. The CDR3 bases are TGCGCCAGCAGCTTGGGTGGGACACCGAACTATGGCTACACCTTC. This sequence encodes CASSLGGTPNYGYTF.

J is TRBJ2-7 and V is TRBV7-8; 7 bases align to TRBD1. This CDR3 has 15 amino acids. Unmatched junction bases numbered 5, after V lost 2 bases and J lost 1 base. Germline V gives CDR1 SGHVS, CDR2 FQNEAQ. The CDR3 here is CASSLPNRGSYEQYF. The CDR3 DNA reads as TGTGCCAGCAGCTTACCAAACAGGGGTTCCTACGAGCAGTACTTC.

This clone was seen once. This chain connects TRBV19 to TRBJ1-2, with D possibly matching TRBD1 (6 bases). The CDR3 runs to 14 residues. Germline V CDR1 and CDR2: LNHDA, SQIVND (reference sequence). V shed 3 bases and J shed 2 bases, with 10 bases lying between them. The CDR3 is CASSIDGQNYGYTF. Written as DNA, the CDR3 is TGTGCCAGTAGTATTGATGGACAGAACTATGGCTACACCTTC. The full variable domain, completed using reference TRBV19 and TRBJ1-2, is DGGITQSPKYLFRKEGQNVTLSCEQNLNHDAMYWYRQDPGQGLRLIYYSQIVNDFQKGDIAEGYSVSREKKESFPLTVTSAQKNPTAFYLCASSIDGQNYGYTFGSGTRLTVV.

CDR3 in DNA: TGCGCCAGCAGTTCAGATAGACCGGTGAACACTGAAGCTTTCTTT. Translation: CASSSDRPVNTEAFF. The chain employs TRBV5-1 and TRBJ1-1; D gene ambiguous. Trimming removed 5 bases at V and 0 bases at J, with 14 bases between. CDR1 is SGHRS, CDR2 YFSETQ, per germline. There are 15 residues in the CDR3.

V and J are TRBV10-3 and TRBJ1-5, with a tentative D call TRBD1 (5 bases). With 2 bases removed from V and 6 bases from J, the gap between germline ends came to 11 bases. The CDR3 has 14 residues. Per germline, CDR1 ENHRY and CDR2 SYGVKD. The CDR3 bases are TGTGCCATCAGTGAGAGGGGAGATGGTCAGCCCCAGCATTTT. Translation: CAISERGDGQPQHF.

J is TRBJ2-5 and V is TRBV7-6; the match to TRBD2 covers 9 bases. The trim removed 2 bases at V and 2 bases at J, leaving 12 bases unmatched. CDR1 SGHVS and CDR2 FNYEAQ come from the germline V gene. There are 18 residues in the CDR3. CDR3 DNA: TGTGCCAGCAGCTTAAGGAGTTCGAGTAGCGGGAGTCAAGAGACCCAGTACTTC. Protein product: CASSLRSSSSGSQETQYF. Full variable domain (remainder filled in from reference TRBV7-6 and TRBJ2-5): GAGVSQSPRYKVTKRGQDVALRCDPISGHVSLYWYRQALGQGPEFLTYFNYEAQQDKSGLPNDRFSAERPEGSISTLTIQRTEQRDSAMYRCASSLRSSSSGSQETQYFGPGTRLLVL.

This sequence joins TRBV30 and TRBJ1-1; no clear D gene. The V end lost 4 bases, the J end lost 3 bases, and 15 bases lay between the germline ends. Germline-derived CDR1 and CDR2 are GTSNPN and SVGIG (reference sequence). The CDR3 loop spans 14 amino acids. The CDR3 region has the DNA TGTGCCTGGACCTCACGTCCGTGGGACACTGAAGCTTTCTTT. It encodes CAWTSRPWDTEAFF.

In this sample, this clone turned up a few times. This rearrangement joins TRBV7-2 to TRBJ2-7; D possibly uses TRBD1 or TRBD2 (5 bases each). Germline V gene lookup returns CDR1 SGHTA and CDR2 FQGNSA. The germline V and J ends were trimmed by 5 bases and 3 bases, with 11 bases remaining between them. The CDR3 totals 13 residues. In nucleotides, the CDR3 is TGTGCCAGCAGCGCAAGGGACGGCTACGAGCAGTACTTC. Its translation: CASSARDGYEQYF.

The chain has TRBV7-7 and TRBJ2-6, with TRBD2 as a possible D gene (5 bases). Germline lookup yields CDR1 SSHAT and CDR2 FNYEAQ (reference sequence). CDR3 length equals 14 residues. Trimming removed 5 bases from V and 2 bases from J, with 7 bases in between. As DNA, the CDR3 is TGTGCCAGCAGCCCGCGGGCTGGGGCCAACGTCCTGACTTTC. Translated, it gives CASSPRAGANVLTF.

J is TRBJ2-2 and V is TRBV11-3, with 9 bases lining up with TRBD1. With 3 bases clipped from V and 2 bases from J, the junction kept 4 bases outside the gene matches. The CDR3 is 16 residues long. Germline CDR1 is SGHNT and CDR2 is YENEEA. CDR3 residues: CASSFGTGINTGELFF. The CDR3 DNA follows: TGTGCCAGCAGCTTTGGGACAGGGATAAACACCGGGGAGCTGTTTTTT.

The rearrangement links TRBV2 to TRBJ2-5; 8 nucleotides match TRBD1. V shed 7 bases and J 4 bases; nucleotides not matched to a gene: 11. The germline V gene has CDR1 SNHLY and CDR2 FYNNEI. CDR3 length: 15 amino acids. CDR3 nucleotide sequence: TGTGCCAGCAAGCGTGGGACAGGAGTTGGAGAGACCCAGTACTTC. Translation gives CASKRGTGVGETQYF.

The chain couples TRBV7-9 to TRBJ2-1, with a weak D call TRBD1 (7 bases). The germline V gene has CDR1 SEHNR and CDR2 FQNEAQ (reference sequence). V was pared by 1 base and J by 6 bases, with 13 bases between. The CDR3 covers 15 residues. The CDR3 DNA is TGTGCCAGCAGCTTAGGACAGGGAGGCCCCAATGAGCAGTTCTTC. This codes for CASSLGQGGPNEQFF.

The chain is built from TRBV19 and TRBJ1-2; possible D gene TRBD1, 6 bases. This CDR3 contains 16 residues. Germline CDR1 LNHDA, CDR2 SQIVND (reference sequence). V lost 5 bases and J 2 bases, leaving 18 bases between the germline ends. CDR3 in amino acids: CASSALQGWGNYGYTF. The DNA for the CDR3 is TGTGCCAGTAGTGCCCTACAGGGCTGGGGGAACTATGGCTACACCTTC.

The chain is built from TRBV6-6 and TRBJ1-2; 9 bases map to TRBD1. Looked up from germline, CDR1 is MNHNY and CDR2 is SVGAGI (reference sequence). The trim removed 10 bases at V and 2 bases at J, leaving 5 bases unmatched. There are 13 residues in the CDR3. As DNA, the CDR3 is TGTGCCACTCGCGGGACAGGGAACTATGGCTACACCTTC. It translates to CATRGTGNYGYTF.

The chain employs TRBV15 and TRBJ1-4; 8 nucleotides line up with TRBD1. CDR1 is LNHNV, CDR2 YYDKDF, per germline (reference sequence). The V gene end was trimmed by 1 base and the J gene end by 6 bases; junction bases not matched to a gene: 7. The CDR3 extends over 16 amino acids. CDR3 nucleotides: TGTGCCACCAGCAGAGGGCAGGGGGCATGGGATGAAAAACTGTTTTTT. As protein: CATSRGQGAWDEKLFF.

This chain links TRBV28 with TRBJ1-5; D may be TRBD1 (6 bases). The V gene lost 5 bases and the J gene lost 3 bases, with 17 bases spanning the gap. Germline assignment: CDR1 MDHEN and CDR2 SYDVKM. The CDR3 runs to 16 residues. CDR3 in amino acids: CASSQSGTLFNQPQHF. CDR3 bases: TGTGCCAGCAGTCAAAGTGGGACACTGTTCAATCAGCCCCAGCATTTT.

The rearrangement joins TRBV30 to TRBJ1-5; D uncertain. From germline, CDR1 is GTSNPN and CDR2 SVGIG (reference sequence). The CDR3 contains 13 residues. V was trimmed by 1 base and J by 1 base, leaving 5 bases between them. The CDR3 here is CAWSEKSNQPQHF. CDR3 in DNA: TGTGCCTGGAGTGAGAAGAGCAATCAGCCCCAGCATTTT. The whole variable domain, filled in from reference TRBV30 and TRBJ1-5, reads SQTIHQWPATLVQPVGSPLSLECTVEGTSNPNLYWYRQAAGRGLQLLFYSVGIGQISSEVPQNLSASRPQDRQFILSSKKLLLSDSGFYLCAWSEKSNQPQHFGDGTRLSIL.

As regards this clone: This same CDR3 is encoded by further DNA sequences in the sample. This rearrangement joins TRBV14 to TRBJ2-1; 7 bases are a match to TRBD2. Germline trimming cut 1 base from V and 4 bases from J; bases unmatched to any gene: 4. This CDR3 contains 15 residues. Germline CDR1 reads SGHDN; CDR2 reads FVKESK. In DNA, the CDR3 is TGTGCCAGCAGCCAAGGCCTAGCGGATTACAATGAGCAGTTCTTC. Translating it yields CASSQGLADYNEQFF.

This sequence joins TRBV5-4 and TRBJ1-3; D remains unclear. V was shortened by 3 bases and J by 1 base, with 11 bases between the two germline ends. The CDR3 has 15 residues. Per the germline V gene, CDR1 is SGHNT and CDR2 is YYREEE (reference sequence). Here the CDR3 DNA reads TGTGCCAGCAGCTCGCTGGCGGGATCTGGAAACACCATATATTTT. It encodes CASSSLAGSGNTIYF.